The 27 T cell receptor beta chains below come from one sample, sequenced in a study of regulatory T cells in long-lasting Graves disease. Libraries of TCR beta came from iRepertoire HTBI primers plus Arm-PCR of CDR3 regions. TCRdb re-called the multiplex PCR reads with MiXCR, one entry per CDR3 protein. The sample yields about 430,000 distinct CDR3 sequences, roughly a fifth seen once. Indicated time point: persistent/refractory GD, antithyroid drugs over 5 years with positive TRAb. Scientists built the TCR library using RNA that was extracted from PBMCs. The source material was peripheral blood mononuclear cells (PBMCs), sampled when the disease was refractory, from a patient treated with antithyroid drugs. These TCRs come from a female donor with Graves disease.

In its sample, this clonotype was seen many times. The V gene is TRBV7-8, the J gene TRBJ2-1; D is possibly TRBD1 or TRBD2 (5 bases each). V gave up 7 bases and J gave up 7 bases, with 23 bases separating them. The CDR3 sequence is 16 residues long. Per germline, CDR1 SGHVS and CDR2 FQNEAQ. CDR3 protein: CASTETGTGLRNEQFF. In nucleotides, the CDR3 is TGTGCCAGCACCGAAACCGGGACGGGCTTGAGGAATGAGCAGTTCTTC.

This clonotype showed up many times. This chain uses TRBV7-2 with TRBJ2-7; no firm D call. Germline V gene lookup returns CDR1 SGHTA and CDR2 FQGNSA. The CDR3 totals 14 residues. V was cut by 5 bases and J by 4 bases, with 15 bases left in between. The CDR3 loop is CASSPLGLVYEQYF. Here the CDR3 DNA reads TGTGCCAGCAGCCCTCTTGGGCTAGTTTACGAGCAGTACTTC. Combining the CDR3 with reference TRBV7-2 and TRBJ2-7 gives the whole variable domain GAGVSQSPSNKVTEKGKDVELRCDPISGHTALYWYRQSLGQGLEFLIYFQGNSAPDKSGLPSDRFSAERTGGSVSTLTIQRTQQEDSAVYLCASSPLGLVYEQYFGPGTRLTVT.

Details on this clonotype: A read error is possible here, since a much larger clone lies one base away. The chain has TRBV5-4 and TRBJ2-2; 9 positions agree with TRBD1. V shed 2 bases, J shed 0 bases, and the junction held 2 bases outside the gene matches. Germline assignment: CDR1 SGHNT and CDR2 YYREEE (reference sequence). The CDR3 sequence is 16 residues long. CDR3 region: CASSFRQGANTGELFF. For the CDR3, the DNA is TGTGCCAGCAGCTTCCGACAGGGGGCGAACACCGGGGAGCTGTTTTTT.

The rearrangement links TRBV20-1 to TRBJ1-2; possibly TRBD1 for D (5 bases). CDR3 size: 15 residues. V was cut by 1 base and J by 2 bases, with 14 bases left in between. Per the germline V gene, CDR1 is DFQATT and CDR2 is SNEGSKA (reference sequence). DNA of the CDR3: TGCAGTGCTAGAGTCAGGGAGTCATTGAACTATGGCTACACCTTC. Its protein is CSARVRESLNYGYTF.

In regard to this clonotype: This may arise from a read error, as a much more abundant clone is one base away. The V call is TRBV28, the J call TRBJ2-7; D remains unclear. Germline CDR1 and CDR2: MDHEN and SYDVKM. V lost 8 bases and J lost 9, with 14 bases in between. The CDR3 has 11 residues. CDR3 amino acids: CASRNSHGQYF. The CDR3 bases are TGTGCCAGCCGAAACAGCCACGGGCAGTACTTC.

The chain is built from TRBV27 and TRBJ2-7; 7 positions match TRBD1. This CDR3 has 11 residues. The V segment lost 10 bases and the J segment 6 bases; nucleotides outside the gene matches: 6. Germline lookup yields CDR1 MNHEY and CDR2 SMNVEV (reference sequence). CDR3: CANPTGFEQYF. Here the CDR3 DNA reads TGTGCCAACCCGACAGGGTTCGAGCAGTACTTC.

This clonotype has at least ten counts. This chain links TRBV28 with TRBJ1-3, with no clear D. CDR3 length: 14 amino acids. V gave up 5 bases and J gave up 0 bases, with 8 bases separating them. Per the germline V gene, CDR1 is MDHEN and CDR2 is SYDVKM. CDR3 residues: CASSRHRSGNTIYF. The CDR3 DNA reads TGTGCCAGCAGTCGACACCGCTCTGGAAACACCATATATTTT.

Concerning this clonotype itself: Mismatch with germline at one junction end may stem from a read error. This rearrangement joins TRBV27 to TRBJ2-1; D not resolved. Germline CDR1 is MNHEY and CDR2 is SMNVEV (reference sequence). This CDR3 is built from 11 residues. The CDR3 here is CASSIHNEQLF. DNA for the CDR3: TGTGCCAGCAGTATCCACAATGAGCAGCTCTTC.

Many counts were recorded for this clonotype. J is TRBJ1-4 and V is TRBV15; D gene unclear. Germline-derived CDR1 and CDR2 are LNHNV and YYDKDF (reference sequence). The CDR3 contains 12 residues. The V end was cut by 1 base, the J end by 8 bases, with 5 bases between. Here the CDR3 reads CATSRGGEKLFF. The CDR3 DNA reads as TGTGCCACCAGCAGAGGAGGCGAAAAACTGTTTTTT.

With regard to this clonotype: With a much larger clone just one base away, this may be a read error. This CDR3 is CAISESRGVGEAQYF. The CDR3, as DNA: TGTGCCATCAGTGAGTCGCGTGGGGTTGGGGAGGCCCAGTACTTC. V usage is TRBV10-3 and J usage is TRBJ2-5; D perhaps matches TRBD2 (6 bases). The germline V gene has CDR1 ENHRY and CDR2 SYGVKD. The CDR3 has 15 amino acids. Between the trimmed V and J ends, which lost 0 bases and 9 bases, there was a span of 17 bases.

V is TRBV10-3 and J is TRBJ1-4; 9 bases match TRBD1. There are 13 residues in the CDR3. Germline CDR1 and CDR2: ENHRY and SYGVKD. After removal of 10 bases from V and 6 bases from J, the junction contained 6 bases not matched to a gene. Here the CDR3 reads CATRTGEDEKLFF. The CDR3 DNA is TGTGCCACCCGGACAGGGGAGGATGAAAAACTGTTTTTT.

This clonotype has at least ten counts. The chain uses TRBV7-6 and TRBJ2-7; 7 bases line up with TRBD2. The CDR3 length is 12 residues. The germline CDR1 and CDR2 sequences are SGHVS and FNYEAQ. V trimming: 5 bases; J trimming: 6 bases; junction bases outside the gene matches: 4. CDR3 in amino acids: CASSTAGSEQYF. CDR3 coding DNA: TGTGCCAGCAGCACAGCGGGGTCCGAGCAGTACTTC.

This clonotype was observed a single time. A single base separates this from a much larger clone, so it may be a read error. The V gene is TRBV27, the J gene TRBJ1-2; D is uncertain. This CDR3 region has 13 residues. Trimming removed 8 bases at V and 3 bases at J, with 13 bases between. Looked up from germline, CDR1 is MNHEY and CDR2 is SMNVEV (reference sequence). The CDR3 coding sequence is TGTGCCAGCTGGACTTACCCCTACTATGGCTACACCTTC. It yields the protein CASWTYPYYGYTF.

V gene TRBV28 combines with J gene TRBJ2-1; no clear D gene. Trimming took 2 bases from V and 10 from J, leaving 9 bases between them. The CDR3 extends over 12 amino acids. Germline values: CDR1 MDHEN, CDR2 SYDVKM. The CDR3 region is CASSLSFGEQFF. CDR3 DNA: TGTGCCAGCAGTTTAAGTTTTGGGGAGCAGTTCTTC.

The genes are TRBV7-9 and TRBJ1-1; 8 nucleotides align to TRBD1. This CDR3 spans 15 amino acids. V gave up 7 bases and J gave up 2 bases; unmatched junction bases: 9. Germline loops: CDR1 SEHNR, CDR2 FQNEAQ (reference sequence). Here the CDR3 DNA reads TGTGCCAGCACTGAAACAGGGGGTCTCAACACTGAAGCTTTCTTT. This translates into CASTETGGLNTEAFF.

This clonotype was seen just once. The chain has TRBV27 and TRBJ2-3; possible D gene TRBD2, 5 bases. CDR1 and CDR2 from the germline V gene are MNHEY and SMNVEV (reference sequence). The V gene lost 8 bases and the J gene lost 0 bases, with 18 bases spanning the gap. The CDR3 contains 16 residues. CDR3 loop: CASRGLGYTSTDTQYF. The CDR3 DNA follows: TGTGCCAGCCGAGGGCTTGGCTACACTAGCACAGATACGCAGTATTTT.

Comment on this clonotype: A clone one base away is much larger, so this may be a read error. This chain links TRBV20-1 with TRBJ1-1; maybe TRBD1 (5 bases). CDR1 and CDR2 (germline): DFQATT, SNEGSKA (reference sequence). CDR3 size: 13 residues. This chain's CDR3 is CSVIRGLNTEALF. CDR3 DNA sequence: TGCAGTGTTATCCGGGGCCTGAACACTGAAGCTCTCTTT.

This clonotype was recorded many times. J is TRBJ2-4 and V is TRBV3-1; TRBD1 matches 7 bases. V lost 2 bases to trimming and J lost 0 bases; unmatched junction nucleotides: 4. CDR3 length equals 16 residues. Germline V gene data show CDR1 as LGHDT and CDR2 as YNNKEL (reference sequence). Here the CDR3 DNA reads TGTGCCAGCAGCCAAAGGACAGGACTAGCCAAAAACATTCAGTACTTC. It specifies CASSQRTGLAKNIQYF.

This clonotype was seen repeatedly, ten times or more. This chain links TRBV12-3 or TRBV12-4 with TRBJ1-4, with 10 bases lining up with TRBD1. V trimming: 4 bases; J trimming: 6 bases; junction bases outside the gene matches: 2. The CDR3 runs to 14 residues. Here the CDR3 DNA reads TGTGCCAGCAGTTCGGGACAGGGGTATGAAAAACTGTTTTTT. It is translated as CASSSGQGYEKLFF.

This clonotype has ten or more counts. This chain connects TRBV6-5 to TRBJ2-7; 9 bases match TRBD1. This CDR3 has 16 amino acids. V dropped 4 bases and J dropped 0; count of bases not matched to a gene: 7. The germline CDR1 and CDR2 sequences are MNHEY and SVGAGI. This chain's CDR3 is CASSSSRTGASYEQYF. In DNA form, the CDR3 reads TGTGCCAGCAGTTCTTCCAGGACAGGGGCCTCCTACGAGCAGTACTTC.

V usage is TRBV11-2 and J usage is TRBJ2-7; D not resolved. The length of the CDR3 is 15 residues. Germline CDR1 is SGHAT and CDR2 is FQNNGV. Trimming removed 3 bases from V and 5 bases from J, with 17 bases in between. The CDR3 DNA reads TGTGCCAGCAGCTTCCAGTCCATCGAGTGGGACGAGCAGTACTTC. This encodes CASSFQSIEWDEQYF.

About this clonotype: Given a far larger clone just one base away, this is likely a sequencing read error. The J gene is TRBJ2-2, the V gene TRBV5-5; 7 bases are a match to TRBD2. The length of the CDR3 is 17 residues. With 4 bases clipped from V and 5 bases from J, the junction kept 14 bases outside the gene matches. CDR1 and CDR2 from the germline V gene are SGHKS and YYEKEE (reference sequence). The CDR3 here is CASSPGPAGSLTGELFF. Written as DNA, the CDR3 is TGTGCCAGCAGCCCGGGACCAGCGGGGAGCCTAACCGGGGAGCTGTTTTTT.

The V gene is TRBV2, the J gene TRBJ2-2; TRBD2 matches at 12 bases. The CDR3 is 19 amino acids. Per germline, CDR1 SNHLY and CDR2 FYNNEI. The trim removed 1 base at V and 7 bases at J, leaving 13 bases unmatched. CDR3 in DNA: TGTGCCAGCAGTGAAGTGGGGGCCGAGACTAGCGGGAGAGTCGGGGAGCTGTTTTTT. Residues: CASSEVGAETSGRVGELFF.

The chain couples TRBV19 to TRBJ1-1; D might be TRBD1 (5 bases). Germline CDR1 and CDR2: LNHDA and SQIVND (reference sequence). Trimming shortened V by 3 bases and J by 6 bases, and 8 bases separated the two germline ends. The CDR3 is 12 amino acids. The CDR3 DNA reads as TGTGCCAGTAGTATCGGGGACGCTGAAGCTTTCTTT. Amino acids: CASSIGDAEAFF. Full variable domain (rest looked up from reference TRBV19 and TRBJ1-1): DGGITQSPKYLFRKEGQNVTLSCEQNLNHDAMYWYRQDPGQGLRLIYYSQIVNDFQKGDIAEGYSVSREKKESFPLTVTSAQKNPTAFYLCASSIGDAEAFFGQGTRLTVV.

The chain joins TRBV5-4 to TRBJ1-4; tentatively, D is TRBD1 (6 bases). The CDR3 runs 12 residues. Trimming cost V 6 bases and J 8 bases, with 11 bases left between them. Germline V gives CDR1 SGHNT, CDR2 YYREEE (reference sequence). The CDR3 coding sequence is TGTGCCAGCACCATACAGGGAGAAAAACTGTTTTTT. Encoded protein: CASTIQGEKLFF.

This clonotype appeared a few times. The V gene is TRBV3-1, the J gene TRBJ2-2; D possibly matches TRBD1 or TRBD2 (5 bases each). Germline V lookup: CDR1 LGHDT, CDR2 YNNKEL (reference sequence). The CDR3 runs 15 residues. The V gene lost 4 bases and the J gene lost 6 bases, with 15 bases spanning the gap. The CDR3 DNA is TGTGCCAGCAGCCGCCGGGACCGCCGAGCCGGGGAGCTGTTTTTT. Protein: CASSRRDRRAGELFF.

This clonotype was seen more than once but under ten times. This chain joins TRBV4-1 and TRBJ1-4; 7 bases line up with TRBD1. The ends lost 4 bases at V and 6 bases at J; junction bases unmatched: 17. CDR1 MGHRA and CDR2 YSYEKL come from the germline V gene. This CDR3 is 18 amino acids long. CDR3 amino acids: CASSRLMTGFPTHEKLFF. CDR3 DNA: TGCGCCAGCAGCCGACTAATGACAGGGTTCCCCACCCATGAAAAACTGTTTTTT.